This T cell receptor (beta chain) comes out of a study of blood T cell repertoires in COVID-19. For the study at large: The United States, Italy and Spain were the sources of the acute and convalescent COVID-19 samples. From T cells, B-cell-depleted T cells, or PBMCs came the material, which was cDNA or gDNA.

CDR1 and CDR2 (germline): SQVTM, ANQGSEA. The ends lost 3 bases at V and 3 bases at J; junction bases unmatched: 4. The CDR3 is 14 amino acids. TCRdb keeps only in-frame clones here, not all; method: immunoSEQ multiplex PCR. The sample has 210,000 or so clones, approximately 83% seen once. This chain uses TRBV29-1 with TRBJ2-7; 11 bases line up with TRBD1. The sample taken for sequencing was peripheral blood. The clonotype originates from a woman aged 30 to 39 with COVID-19, enrolled during active disease. CDR3 coding DNA: TGCAGCGTTGATGGGACAGGGGGTAGCTACGAGCAGTACTTC. This encodes CSVDGTGGSYEQYF.